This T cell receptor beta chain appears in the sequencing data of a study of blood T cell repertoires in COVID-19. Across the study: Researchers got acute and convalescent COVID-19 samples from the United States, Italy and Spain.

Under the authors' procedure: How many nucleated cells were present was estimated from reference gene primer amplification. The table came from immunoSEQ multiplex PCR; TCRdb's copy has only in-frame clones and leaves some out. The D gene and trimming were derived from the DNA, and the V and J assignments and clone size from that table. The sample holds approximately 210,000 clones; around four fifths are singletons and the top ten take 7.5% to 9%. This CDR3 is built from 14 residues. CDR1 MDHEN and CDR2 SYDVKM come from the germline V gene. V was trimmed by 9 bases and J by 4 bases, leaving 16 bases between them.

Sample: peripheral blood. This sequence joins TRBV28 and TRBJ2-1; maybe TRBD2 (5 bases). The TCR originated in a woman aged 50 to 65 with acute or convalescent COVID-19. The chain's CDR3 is CARDGGGKYNEQFF. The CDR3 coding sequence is TGTGCCAGGGACGGAGGAGGAAAATACAATGAGCAGTTCTTC. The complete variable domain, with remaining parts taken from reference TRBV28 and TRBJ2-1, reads DVKVTQSSRYLVKRTGEKVFLECVQDMDHENMFWYRQDPGLGLRLIYFSYDVKMKEKGDIPEGYSVSREKKERFSLILESASTNQTSMYLCARDGGGKYNEQFFGPGTRLTVL.